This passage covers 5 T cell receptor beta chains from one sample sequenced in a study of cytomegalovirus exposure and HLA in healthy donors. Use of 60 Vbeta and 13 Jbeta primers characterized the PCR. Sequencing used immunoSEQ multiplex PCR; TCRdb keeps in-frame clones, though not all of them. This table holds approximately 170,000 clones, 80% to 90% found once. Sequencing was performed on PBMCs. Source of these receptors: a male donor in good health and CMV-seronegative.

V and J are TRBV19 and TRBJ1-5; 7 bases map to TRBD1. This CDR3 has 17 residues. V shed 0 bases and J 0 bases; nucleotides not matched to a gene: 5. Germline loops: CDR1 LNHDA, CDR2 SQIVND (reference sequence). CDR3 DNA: TGTGCCAGTAGTATAGAGACAGGGCCTTATAGCAATCAGCCCCAGCATTTT. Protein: CASSIETGPYSNQPQHF.

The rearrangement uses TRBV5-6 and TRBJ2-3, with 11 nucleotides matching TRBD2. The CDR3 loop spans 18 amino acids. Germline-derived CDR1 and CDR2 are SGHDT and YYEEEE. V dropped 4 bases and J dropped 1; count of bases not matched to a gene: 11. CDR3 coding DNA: TGTGCCAGCAGCCCGGCTGTAGCGGGGGGGCCTCGCACAGATACGCAGTATTTT. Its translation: CASSPAVAGGPRTDTQYF.

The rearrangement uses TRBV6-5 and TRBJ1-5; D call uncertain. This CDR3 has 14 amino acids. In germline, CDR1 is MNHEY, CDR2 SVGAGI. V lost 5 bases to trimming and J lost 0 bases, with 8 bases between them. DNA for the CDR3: TGTGCCAGCAGTGCTAGTTATAGCAATCAGCCCCAGCATTTT. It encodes CASSASYSNQPQHF.

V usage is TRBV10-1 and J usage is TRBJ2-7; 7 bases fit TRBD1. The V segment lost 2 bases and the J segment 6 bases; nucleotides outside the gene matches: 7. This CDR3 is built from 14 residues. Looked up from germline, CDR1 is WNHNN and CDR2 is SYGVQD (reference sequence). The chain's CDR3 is CASSERGGKGEQYF. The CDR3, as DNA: TGCGCCAGCAGTGAGAGAGGGGGCAAAGGCGAGCAGTACTTC.

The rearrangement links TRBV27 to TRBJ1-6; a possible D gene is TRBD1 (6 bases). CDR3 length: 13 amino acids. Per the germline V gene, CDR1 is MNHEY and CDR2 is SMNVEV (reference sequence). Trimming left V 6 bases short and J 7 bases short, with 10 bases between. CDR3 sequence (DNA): TGTGCCAGCAGGGCAGGGGAGAATTCACCCCTCCACTTT. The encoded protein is CASRAGENSPLHF.